This TCR beta chain originates from a study of T-cell memory formation after mild COVID-19. Study-wide results and caveats: Some clones that responded turned up in pre-infection memory, which suggests that cross-reactive memory joined in.

Trimming cost V 6 bases and J 4 bases, with 12 bases left between them. The CDR3 is 13 residues long. Germline lookup yields CDR1 MNHEY and CDR2 SVGAGI. Concerning this clonotype itself: The antigen remains unidentified.

One entry per CDR3 protein results from TCRdb running MiXCR on the 5' RACE reads. The table lists 350,000 to 450,000 distinct CDR3 sequences, around 24% of them singletons. The clonotype originates from an adult woman who had mild COVID-19 (a few samples of this study predate the infection). Cell type and time point are not known. V is TRBV6-5 and J is TRBJ1-2; D possibly corresponds to TRBD1 (6 bases). Sequencing was carried out using PBMCs or a T cell subset sorted from them (not recorded which). The CDR3 spells CASSPGHLYGYTF. CDR3 nucleotides: TGTGCCAGCAGCCCGGGACACCTCTATGGCTACACCTTC.